This entry concerns a single T cell receptor (beta chain). V shed 3 bases and J shed 2 bases, with 13 bases lying between them. This CDR3 is built from 15 residues. Looked up from germline, CDR1 is SGDLS and CDR2 is YYNGEE. The data stem from a study of blood T cell repertoires in COVID-19. Here immunoSEQ multiplex PCR was the method, and the copy in TCRdb shows in-frame clones only, minus some. The sample has under 100,000 clones, over 85% seen once; the top ten hold about 4.5%. The clonotype was recovered from a man in his fifties or sixties with active COVID-19. Sequencing input: peripheral blood. This rearrangement joins TRBV9 to TRBJ2-3, with D possibly matching TRBD2 (6 bases). CDR3 nucleotide sequence: TGTGCCAGCAGCGGACCGGGACTCCACACAGATACGCAGTATTTT. Translating it yields CASSGPGLHTDTQYF.